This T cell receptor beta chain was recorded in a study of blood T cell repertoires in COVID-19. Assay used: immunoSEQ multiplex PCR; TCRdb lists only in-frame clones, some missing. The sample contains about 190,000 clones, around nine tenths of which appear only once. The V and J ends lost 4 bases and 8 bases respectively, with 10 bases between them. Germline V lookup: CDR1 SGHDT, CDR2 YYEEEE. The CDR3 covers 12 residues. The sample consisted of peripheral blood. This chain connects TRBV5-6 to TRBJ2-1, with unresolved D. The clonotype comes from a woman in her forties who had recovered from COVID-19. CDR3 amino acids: CASSLRTYEQFF. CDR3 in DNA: TGTGCCAGCAGCCTGAGAACCTATGAGCAGTTCTTC.